This T cell receptor (beta chain) was sequenced in a study of cytomegalovirus exposure and HLA in healthy donors. Study information: Earlier findings included roughly 100 million unique TCR beta sequences obtained from 180 million or so T cells.

Between the trimmed V and J ends, which lost 5 bases and 3 bases, there was a span of 30 bases. In germline, CDR1 is SGHRS, CDR2 YFSETQ. The CDR3 runs to 19 residues. This clone appeared a single time. The antigen remains undetermined. 13 Jbeta primers and 60 Vbeta primers were used for the PCR. Authors' analysis steps: Approximately 87 million unique TCR beta chains, 10 million to 14 million shared, were counted in a later analysis. Sequencing was performed with immunoSEQ multiplex PCR; in TCRdb, only in-frame clones are kept and a portion is missing. From that table come the V and J calls and clone size; the DNA was used to work out D and trimming. The repertoire consists of about 210,000 clones, with roughly 78% occurring once and the leading ten covering 0.45% to 0.5%. Study-wide results and caveats: Later analysis showed most CMV-associated TCR beta chains appearing HLA-restricted. Earlier analysis looked at TCR beta V segments, and most were productive about 87% or about 30% of the time.

Material for sequencing was PBMCs. The receptor was isolated from a boy aged 5-17 years in good health and CMV-seronegative. The chain has TRBV5-1 and TRBJ2-7; tentative D call: TRBD2 (6 bases). As DNA, the CDR3 is TGCGCCAGCAGTCCCTTTAGGGCCGGGAGAGACAGAAGCCTCTACGAGCAGTACTTC. Protein: CASSPFRAGRDRSLYEQYF. Filled out from reference TRBV5-1 and TRBJ2-7, the complete variable domain reads KAGVTQTPRYLIKTRGQQVTLSCSPISGHRSVSWYQQTPGQGLQFLFEYFSETQRNKGNFPGRFSGRQFSNSRSEMNVSTLELGDSALYLCASSPFRAGRDRSLYEQYFGPGTRLTVT.